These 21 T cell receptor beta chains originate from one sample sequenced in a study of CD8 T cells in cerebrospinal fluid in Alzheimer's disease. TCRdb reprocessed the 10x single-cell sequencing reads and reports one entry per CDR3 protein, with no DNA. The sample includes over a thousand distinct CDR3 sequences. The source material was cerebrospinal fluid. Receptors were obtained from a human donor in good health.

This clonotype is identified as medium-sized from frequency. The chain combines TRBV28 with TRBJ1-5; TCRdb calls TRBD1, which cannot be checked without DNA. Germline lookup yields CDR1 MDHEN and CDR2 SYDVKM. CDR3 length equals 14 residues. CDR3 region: CASWTGSGNQPQHF.

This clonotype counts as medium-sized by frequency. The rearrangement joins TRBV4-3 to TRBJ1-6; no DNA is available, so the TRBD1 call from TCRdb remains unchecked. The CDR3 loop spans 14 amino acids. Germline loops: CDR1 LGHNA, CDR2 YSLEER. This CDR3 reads CASSQWGHNSPLHF.

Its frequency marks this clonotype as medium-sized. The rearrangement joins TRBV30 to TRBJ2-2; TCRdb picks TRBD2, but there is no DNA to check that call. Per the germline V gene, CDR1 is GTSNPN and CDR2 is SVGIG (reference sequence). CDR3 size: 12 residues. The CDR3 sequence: CAWSRPRGELFF.

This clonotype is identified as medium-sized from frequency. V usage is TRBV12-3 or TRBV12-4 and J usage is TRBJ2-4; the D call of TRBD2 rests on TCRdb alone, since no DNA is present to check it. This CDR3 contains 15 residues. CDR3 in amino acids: CASSPAGTARSIQYF.

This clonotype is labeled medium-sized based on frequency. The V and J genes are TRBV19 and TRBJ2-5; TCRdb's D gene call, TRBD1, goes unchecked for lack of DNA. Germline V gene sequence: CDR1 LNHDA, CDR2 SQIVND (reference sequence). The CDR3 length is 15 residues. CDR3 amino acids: CASTPGTGVIETQYF.

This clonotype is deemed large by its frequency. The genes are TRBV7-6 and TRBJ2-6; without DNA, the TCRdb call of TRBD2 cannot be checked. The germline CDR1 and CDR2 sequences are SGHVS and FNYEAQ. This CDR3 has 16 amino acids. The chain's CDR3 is CASSPRETSFTNVLTF.

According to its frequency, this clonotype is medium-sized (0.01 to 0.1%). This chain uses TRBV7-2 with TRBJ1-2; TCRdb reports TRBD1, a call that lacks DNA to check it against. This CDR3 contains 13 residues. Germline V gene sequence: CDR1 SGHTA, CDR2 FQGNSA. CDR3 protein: CASSVDRYYGYTF.

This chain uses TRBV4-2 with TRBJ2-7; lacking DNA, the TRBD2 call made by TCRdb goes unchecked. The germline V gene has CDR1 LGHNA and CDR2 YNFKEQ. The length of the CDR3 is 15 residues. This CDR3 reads CASSQYSPGSYEQYF.

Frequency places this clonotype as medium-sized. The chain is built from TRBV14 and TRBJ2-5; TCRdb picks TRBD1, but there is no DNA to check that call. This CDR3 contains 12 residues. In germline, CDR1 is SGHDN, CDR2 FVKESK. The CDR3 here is CASNRGGETQYF.

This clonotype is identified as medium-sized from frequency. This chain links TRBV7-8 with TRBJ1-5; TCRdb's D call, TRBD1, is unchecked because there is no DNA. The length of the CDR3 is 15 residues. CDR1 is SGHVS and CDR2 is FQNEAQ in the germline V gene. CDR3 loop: CASSPTGTGEQPQHF.

CDR3 in amino acids: CAWGAYGGELFF. This chain uses TRBV30 with TRBJ2-2; TCRdb calls TRBD1, which cannot be checked without DNA. The length of the CDR3 is 12 residues. The V gene's germline CDR1 is GTSNPN and CDR2 SVGIG (reference sequence). The full variable domain, completed using reference TRBV30 and TRBJ2-2, is SQTIHQWPATLVQPVGSPLSLECTVEGTSNPNLYWYRQAAGRGLQLLFYSVGIGQISSEVPQNLSASRPQDRQFILSSKKLLLSDSGFYLCAWGAYGGELFFGEGSRLTVL.

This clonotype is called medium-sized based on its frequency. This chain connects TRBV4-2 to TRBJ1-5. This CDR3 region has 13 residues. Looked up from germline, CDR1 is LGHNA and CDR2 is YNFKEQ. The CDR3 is CASSQDQLQPQHF.

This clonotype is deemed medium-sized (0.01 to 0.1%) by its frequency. CDR3 residues: CASSTRDYTYEQYF. The chain couples TRBV5-5 to TRBJ2-7; there is no DNA to check the TCRdb D call of TRBD2. The CDR3 runs to 14 residues. Germline V gene sequence: CDR1 SGHKS, CDR2 YYEKEE (reference sequence).

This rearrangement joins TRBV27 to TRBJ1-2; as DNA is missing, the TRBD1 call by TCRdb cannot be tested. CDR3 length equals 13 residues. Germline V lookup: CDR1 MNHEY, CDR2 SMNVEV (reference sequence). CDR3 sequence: CASRSGDRGGYTF.

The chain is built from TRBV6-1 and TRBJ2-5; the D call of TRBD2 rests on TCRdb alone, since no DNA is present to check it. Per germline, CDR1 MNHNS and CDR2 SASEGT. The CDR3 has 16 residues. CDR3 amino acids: CASSESEDSYQETQYF.

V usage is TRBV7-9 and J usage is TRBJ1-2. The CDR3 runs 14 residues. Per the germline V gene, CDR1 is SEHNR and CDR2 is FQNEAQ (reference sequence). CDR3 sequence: CASSHGGAVHGYTF.

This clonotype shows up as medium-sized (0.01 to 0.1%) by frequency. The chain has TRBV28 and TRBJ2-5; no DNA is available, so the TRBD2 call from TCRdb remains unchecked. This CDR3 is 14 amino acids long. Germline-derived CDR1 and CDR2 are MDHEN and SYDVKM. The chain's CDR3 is CASSFQAGRQTQYF. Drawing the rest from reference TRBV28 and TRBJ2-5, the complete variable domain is DVKVTQSSRYLVKRTGEKVFLECVQDMDHENMFWYRQDPGLGLRLIYFSYDVKMKEKGDIPEGYSVSREKKERFSLILESASTNQTSMYLCASSFQAGRQTQYFGPGTRLLVL.

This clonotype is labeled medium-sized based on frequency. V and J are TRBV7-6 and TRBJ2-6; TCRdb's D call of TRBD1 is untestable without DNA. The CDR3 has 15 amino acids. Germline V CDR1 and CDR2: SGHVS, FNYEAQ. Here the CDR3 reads CASSLGPSGANVLTF.

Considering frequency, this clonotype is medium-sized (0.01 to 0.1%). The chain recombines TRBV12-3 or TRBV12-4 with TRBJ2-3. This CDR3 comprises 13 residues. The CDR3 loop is CASSFKGADTQYF.

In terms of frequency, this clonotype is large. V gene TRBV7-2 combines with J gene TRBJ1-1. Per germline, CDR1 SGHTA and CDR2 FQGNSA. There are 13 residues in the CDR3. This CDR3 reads CASSSVERSEAFF.

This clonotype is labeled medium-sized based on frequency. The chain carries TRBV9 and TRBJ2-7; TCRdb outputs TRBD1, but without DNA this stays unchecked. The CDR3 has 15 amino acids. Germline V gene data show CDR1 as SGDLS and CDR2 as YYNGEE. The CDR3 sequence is CASSVASLSTGEQYF. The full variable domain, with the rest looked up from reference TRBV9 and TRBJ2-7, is DSGVTQTPKHLITATGQRVTLRCSPRSGDLSVYWYQQSLDQGLQFLIQYYNGEERAKGNILERFSAQQFPDLHSELNLSSLELGDSALYFCASSVASLSTGEQYFGPGTRLTVT.